What follows describes a single T cell receptor (beta chain). As yet, its antigen is unknown. The data were produced by immunoSEQ multiplex PCR, yet TCRdb's version contains in-frame clones alone and is incomplete. Of about 91,000 clones listed, around 97% were seen once; the top ten hold less than 0.035%. The sample originates from a study of siplizumab effects on memory and regulatory T cells. Study-level results: Sequences below about 10^-5 frequency were poorly captured, and few alloreactive clones mapped to unstimulated subsets. No assignable naive or memory phenotype existed for roughly 80-97% of proliferating CD4+ or CD8+ clones. The Treg-derived share of mappable alloreactive CD4+ clones averaged about 74% with siplizumab and approximately 28% in controls.

V lost 5 bases to trimming and J lost 8 bases; unmatched junction nucleotides: 4. The germline CDR1 and CDR2 sequences are SGHVS and FNYEAQ. The CDR3 extends over 12 amino acids. This sequence originates from a human donor in good health. V is TRBV7-6 and J is TRBJ1-2; 8 nucleotides line up with TRBD1. Sequencing was carried out using naive CD4+ T cells sorted from blood. The CDR3 DNA is TGTGCCAGCAGCACCCGACAGGGGGGCTACACCTTC. It encodes CASSTRQGGYTF.